This T cell receptor beta chain appears in the sequencing data of a study of preoperative IRX-2 immunotherapy in early breast cancer (dated by TCRdb to 2018 to 2020). In light of the paper, this sample's treatment or condition label describes: preoperative locoregional IRX-2 cytokine immunotherapy. The samples were obtained from a phase Ib study that tested preoperative, locoregional IRX-2 cytokine immunotherapy designed to prime immune responses. Donors were patients with early-stage breast cancer who received IRX-2 before surgery. Here V drops 1 base and J drops 10 bases, and the junction holds 3 bases not matched to any gene. The CDR3 sequence holds 12 residues, the cysteine and phenylalanine included. The retained sequence is limited to the CDR3, 36 bases, with the frame set at the first base. CDR1 and CDR2, per the germline V gene, are SGHDN and FVKESK. Libraries came from the immunoSEQ multiplex PCR assay. The source is immuneACCESS, and TCRdb retained only in-frame sequences with V and J called. Part of the clones is not carried over; for the studies checked, unresolved V genes explain less than half of this, and the remainder is unexplained. The sample table lists about 98,000 clones, around 86% of them with a count of one. The ten largest clones add up to approximately 2% of the sample.

Points on this clone: Its cognate antigen has yet to be identified. Base qualities are not provided; no much larger clone lies one nucleotide away.

The sample was tumor tissue, taken after IRX-2 immunotherapy. The sequence was collected from a human donor with breast cancer. This chain is built from TRBV14 and TRBJ1-1, with 7 middle bases fitting TRBD1. The CDR3 region has the sequence CASSQVDRLAFF. In nucleotides, the sequence is TGTGCCAGCAGCCAAGTGGACAGGTTAGCTTTCTTT. Reference TRBV14 and TRBJ1-1 genes cover what lies past the CDR3, so the full variable domain is EAGVTQFPSHSVIEKGQTVTLRCDPISGHDNLYWYRRVMGKEIKFLLHFVKESKQDESGMPNNRFLAERTGGTYSTLKVQPAELEDSGVYFCASSQVDRLAFFGQGTRLTVV.